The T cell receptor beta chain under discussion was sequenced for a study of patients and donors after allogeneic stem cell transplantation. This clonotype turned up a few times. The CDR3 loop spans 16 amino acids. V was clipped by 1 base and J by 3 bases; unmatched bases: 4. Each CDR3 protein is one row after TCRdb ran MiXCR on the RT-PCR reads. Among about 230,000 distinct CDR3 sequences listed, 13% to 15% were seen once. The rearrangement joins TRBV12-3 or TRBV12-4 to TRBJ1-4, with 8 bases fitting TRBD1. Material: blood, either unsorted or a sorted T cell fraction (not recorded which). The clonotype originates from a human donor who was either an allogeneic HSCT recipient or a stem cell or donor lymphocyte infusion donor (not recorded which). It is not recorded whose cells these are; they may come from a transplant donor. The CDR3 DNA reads TGTGCCAGCAGTTTAGGGACAGGGTTGCCTAATGAAAAACTGTTTTTT. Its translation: CASSLGTGLPNEKLFF.